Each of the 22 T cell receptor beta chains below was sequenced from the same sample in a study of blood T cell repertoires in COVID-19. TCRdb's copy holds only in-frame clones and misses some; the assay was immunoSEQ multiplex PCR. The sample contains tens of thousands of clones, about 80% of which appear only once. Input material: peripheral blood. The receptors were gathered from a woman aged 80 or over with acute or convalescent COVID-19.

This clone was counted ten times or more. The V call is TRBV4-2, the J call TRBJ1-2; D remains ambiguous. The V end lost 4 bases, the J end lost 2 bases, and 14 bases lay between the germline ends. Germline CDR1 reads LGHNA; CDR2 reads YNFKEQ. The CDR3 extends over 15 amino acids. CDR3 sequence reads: CASSPALPGNYGYTF. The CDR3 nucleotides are TGTGCCAGCAGCCCGGCGCTTCCCGGGAACTATGGCTACACCTTC.

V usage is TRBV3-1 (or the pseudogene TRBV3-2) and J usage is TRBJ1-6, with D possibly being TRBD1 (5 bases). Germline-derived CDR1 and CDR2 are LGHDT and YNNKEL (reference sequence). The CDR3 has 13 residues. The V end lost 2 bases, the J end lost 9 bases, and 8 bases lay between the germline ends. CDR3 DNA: TGTGCCAGCAGCCAACAGGGCGGTTCACCCCTCCACTTT. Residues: CASSQQGGSPLHF.

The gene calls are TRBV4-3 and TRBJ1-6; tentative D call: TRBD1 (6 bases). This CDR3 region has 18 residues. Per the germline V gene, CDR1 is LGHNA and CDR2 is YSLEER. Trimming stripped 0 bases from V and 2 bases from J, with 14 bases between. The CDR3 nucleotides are TGCGCCAGCAGCCAAGATGTGGCCAGGGGCACCTATAATTCACCCCTCCACTTT. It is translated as CASSQDVARGTYNSPLHF.

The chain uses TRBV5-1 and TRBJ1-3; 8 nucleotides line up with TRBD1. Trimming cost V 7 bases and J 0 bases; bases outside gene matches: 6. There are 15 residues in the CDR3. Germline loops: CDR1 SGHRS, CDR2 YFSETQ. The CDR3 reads CASSTGGSSGNTIYF. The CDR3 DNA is TGCGCCAGCTCAACAGGGGGTAGCTCTGGAAACACCATATATTTT.

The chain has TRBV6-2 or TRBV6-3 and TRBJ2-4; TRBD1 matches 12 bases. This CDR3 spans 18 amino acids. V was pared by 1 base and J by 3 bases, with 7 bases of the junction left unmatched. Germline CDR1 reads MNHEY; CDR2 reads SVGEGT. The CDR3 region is CASSYLGQGASGKNIQYF. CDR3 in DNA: TGTGCCAGCAGTTACTTGGGACAGGGGGCATCGGGCAAAAACATTCAGTACTTC.

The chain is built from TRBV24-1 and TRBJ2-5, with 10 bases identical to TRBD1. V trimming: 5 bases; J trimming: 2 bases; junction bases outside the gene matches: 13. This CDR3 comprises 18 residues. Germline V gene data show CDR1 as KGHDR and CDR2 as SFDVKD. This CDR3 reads CATSGPGQGVMGQETQYF. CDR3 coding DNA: TGTGCCACCAGTGGCCCTGGACAGGGGGTAATGGGGCAAGAGACCCAGTACTTC.

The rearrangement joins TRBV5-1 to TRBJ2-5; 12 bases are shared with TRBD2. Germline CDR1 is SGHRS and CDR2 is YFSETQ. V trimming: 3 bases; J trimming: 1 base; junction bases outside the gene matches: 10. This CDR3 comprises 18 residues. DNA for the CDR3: TGCGCCAGCAGCTGGGCCGGGACTAGCGGGTCTGGCCAAGAGACCCAGTACTTC. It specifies CASSWAGTSGSGQETQYF.

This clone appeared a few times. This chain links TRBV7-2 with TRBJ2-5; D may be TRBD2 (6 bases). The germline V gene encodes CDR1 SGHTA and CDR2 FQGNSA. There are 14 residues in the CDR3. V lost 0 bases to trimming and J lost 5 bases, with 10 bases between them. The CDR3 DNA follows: TGTGCCAGCAGCTTAGCCGGGAGAGGGGAGACCCAGTACTTC. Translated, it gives CASSLAGRGETQYF.

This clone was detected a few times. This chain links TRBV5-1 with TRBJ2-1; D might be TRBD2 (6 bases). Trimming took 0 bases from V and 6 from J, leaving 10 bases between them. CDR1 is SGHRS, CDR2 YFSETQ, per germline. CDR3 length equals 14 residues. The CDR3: CASSLAGSGNEQFF. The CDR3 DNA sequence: TGCGCCAGCAGCTTGGCCGGTAGCGGCAATGAGCAGTTCTTC.

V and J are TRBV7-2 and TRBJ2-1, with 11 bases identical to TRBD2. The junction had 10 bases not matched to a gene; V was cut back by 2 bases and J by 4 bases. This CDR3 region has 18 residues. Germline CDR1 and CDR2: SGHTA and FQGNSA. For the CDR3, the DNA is TGTGCCAGCAGCTTACAGGGGATAGCGGGAGGGGTATACAATGAGCAGTTCTTC. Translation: CASSLQGIAGGVYNEQFF. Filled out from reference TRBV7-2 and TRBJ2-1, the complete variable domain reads GAGVSQSPSNKVTEKGKDVELRCDPISGHTALYWYRQSLGQGLEFLIYFQGNSAPDKSGLPSDRFSAERTGGSVSTLTIQRTQQEDSAVYLCASSLQGIAGGVYNEQFFGPGTRLTVL.

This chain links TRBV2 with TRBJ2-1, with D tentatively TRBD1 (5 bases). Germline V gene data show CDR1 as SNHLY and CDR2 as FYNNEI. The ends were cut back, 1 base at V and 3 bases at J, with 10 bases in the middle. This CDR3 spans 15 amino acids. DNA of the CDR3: TGTGCCAGCAGTGAAGTAGTAACAGGCTACAATGAGCAGTTCTTC. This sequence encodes CASSEVVTGYNEQFF.

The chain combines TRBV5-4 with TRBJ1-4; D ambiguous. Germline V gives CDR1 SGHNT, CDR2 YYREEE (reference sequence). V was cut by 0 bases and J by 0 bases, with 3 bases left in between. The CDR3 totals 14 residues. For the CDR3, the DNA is TGTGCCAGCAGCTTGGCAGCAACTAATGAAAAACTGTTTTTT. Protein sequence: CASSLAATNEKLFF.

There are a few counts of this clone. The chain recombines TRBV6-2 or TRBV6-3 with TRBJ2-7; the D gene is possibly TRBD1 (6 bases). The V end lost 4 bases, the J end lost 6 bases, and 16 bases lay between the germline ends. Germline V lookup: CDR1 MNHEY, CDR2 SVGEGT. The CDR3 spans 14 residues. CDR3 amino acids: CASSWAEGVLEQYF. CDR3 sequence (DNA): TGTGCCAGCAGTTGGGCTGAGGGGGTGCTCGAGCAGTACTTC.

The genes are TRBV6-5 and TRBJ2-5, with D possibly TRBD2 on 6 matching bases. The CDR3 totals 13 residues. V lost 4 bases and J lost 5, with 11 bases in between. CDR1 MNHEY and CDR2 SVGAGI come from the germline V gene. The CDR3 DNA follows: TGTGCCAGCAGTTTGCGGGACGGGGAGACCCAGTACTTC. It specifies CASSLRDGETQYF.

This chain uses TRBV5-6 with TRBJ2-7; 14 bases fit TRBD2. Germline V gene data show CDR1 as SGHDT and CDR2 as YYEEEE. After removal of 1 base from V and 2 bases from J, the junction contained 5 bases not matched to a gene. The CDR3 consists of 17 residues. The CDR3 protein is CASSLRTSGRSTYEQYF. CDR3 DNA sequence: TGTGCCAGCAGCTTGAGGACTAGCGGGAGGAGCACCTACGAGCAGTACTTC.

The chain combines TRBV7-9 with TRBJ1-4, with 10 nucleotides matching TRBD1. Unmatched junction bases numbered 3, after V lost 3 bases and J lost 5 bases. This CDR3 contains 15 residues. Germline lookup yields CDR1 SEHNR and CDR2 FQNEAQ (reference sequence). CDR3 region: CASSFGDRGNEKLFF. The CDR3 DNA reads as TGTGCCAGCAGCTTTGGGGACAGGGGCAATGAAAAACTGTTTTTT.

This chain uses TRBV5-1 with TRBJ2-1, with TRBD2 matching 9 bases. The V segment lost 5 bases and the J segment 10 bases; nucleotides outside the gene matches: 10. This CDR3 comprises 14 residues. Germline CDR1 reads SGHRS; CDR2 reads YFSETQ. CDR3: CASRLAGLAGEQFF. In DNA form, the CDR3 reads TGCGCCAGCAGGCTGGCGGGACTAGCAGGGGAGCAGTTCTTC.

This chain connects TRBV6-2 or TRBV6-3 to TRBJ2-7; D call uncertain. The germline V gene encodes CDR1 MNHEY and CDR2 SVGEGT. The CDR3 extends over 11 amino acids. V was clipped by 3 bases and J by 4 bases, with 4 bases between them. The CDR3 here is CASSYLYEQYF. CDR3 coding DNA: TGTGCCAGCAGTTATCTGTACGAGCAGTACTTC.

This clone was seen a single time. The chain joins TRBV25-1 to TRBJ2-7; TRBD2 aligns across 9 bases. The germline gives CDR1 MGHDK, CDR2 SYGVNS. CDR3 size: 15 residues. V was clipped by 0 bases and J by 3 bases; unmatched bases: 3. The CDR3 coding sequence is TGTGCCAGCAGTGAATACCTTAGCGGGAGCTACGAGCAGTACTTC. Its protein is CASSEYLSGSYEQYF.

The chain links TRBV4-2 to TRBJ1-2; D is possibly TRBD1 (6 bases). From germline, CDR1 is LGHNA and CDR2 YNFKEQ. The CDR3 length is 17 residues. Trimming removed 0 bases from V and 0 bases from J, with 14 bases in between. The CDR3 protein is CASSQDFGAGANYGYTF. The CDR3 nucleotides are TGTGCCAGCAGCCAAGATTTTGGGGCAGGGGCTAACTATGGCTACACCTTC.

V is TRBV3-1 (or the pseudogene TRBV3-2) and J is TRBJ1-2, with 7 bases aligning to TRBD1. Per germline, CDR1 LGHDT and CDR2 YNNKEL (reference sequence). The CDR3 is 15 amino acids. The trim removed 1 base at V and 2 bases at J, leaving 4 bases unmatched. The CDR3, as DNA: TGTGCCAGCAGCCAAGGACAGGGTAGGAACTATGGCTACACCTTC. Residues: CASSQGQGRNYGYTF.

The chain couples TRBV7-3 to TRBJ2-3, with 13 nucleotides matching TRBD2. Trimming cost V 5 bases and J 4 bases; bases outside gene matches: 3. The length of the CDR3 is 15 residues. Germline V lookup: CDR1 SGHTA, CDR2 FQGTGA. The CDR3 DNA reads TGTGCCAGCAGCCCGGGACTAGCGGGGTCAGATACGCAGTATTTT. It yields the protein CASSPGLAGSDTQYF.